The 12 T cell receptor beta chains presented below share a single source sample, sequenced in a study of T cell responses to AZD1222 COVID-19 vaccine. TCRdb keeps only in-frame clones here, not all; method: immunoSEQ multiplex PCR. The repertoire holds under 200,000 clones, with about 88% as singletons. Sequences were derived from peripheral blood, sampled 28 days after the second AZD1222 dose. The receptors were gathered from an adult who received the AZD1222 COVID-19 vaccine.

The rearrangement links TRBV6-5 to TRBJ2-1; the D gene is possibly TRBD2 (6 bases). Per the germline V gene, CDR1 is MNHEY and CDR2 is SVGAGI. Trimming left V 8 bases short and J 8 bases short, with 13 bases between. This CDR3 has 12 residues. The CDR3 here is CASGTSSDEQFF. CDR3 DNA: TGTGCCAGCGGTACTAGCTCAGATGAGCAGTTCTTC.

In the case of this clone: The same CDR3 arises from other DNA sequences in this sample as well. The V gene is TRBV6-2 or TRBV6-3, the J gene TRBJ2-2; 8 nucleotides line up with TRBD1. Germline trimming cut 4 bases from V and 5 bases from J; bases unmatched to any gene: 3. CDR3 length: 14 amino acids. Germline CDR1 is MNHEY and CDR2 is SVGEGT. This chain's CDR3 is CASSSGQGTGELFF. For the CDR3, the DNA is TGTGCCAGCAGTTCCGGACAGGGAACCGGGGAGCTGTTTTTT.

The rearrangement uses TRBV7-2 and TRBJ2-5; D uncertain. Germline V gene data show CDR1 as SGHTA and CDR2 as FQGNSA. V gave up 3 bases and J gave up 4 bases, with 6 bases separating them. CDR3 length: 12 amino acids. The CDR3 is CASSFTRETQYF. The CDR3 nucleotides are TGTGCCAGCAGCTTCACACGAGAGACCCAGTACTTC.

The rearrangement uses TRBV30 and TRBJ2-1, with D maybe TRBD2 (5 bases). V was shortened by 8 bases and J by 9 bases, with 17 bases between the two germline ends. The CDR3 consists of 12 residues. CDR1 is GTSNPN and CDR2 is SVGIG in the germline V gene (reference sequence). The CDR3 DNA sequence: TGTGCCGTCGTACGGGGTAAACGTGAGCAGTTCTTC. Protein product: CAVVRGKREQFF.

This rearrangement joins TRBV5-4 to TRBJ2-1; 8 bases line up with TRBD2. The CDR3 totals 13 residues. CDR1 is SGHNT and CDR2 is YYREEE in the germline V gene (reference sequence). V was clipped by 5 bases and J by 9 bases; unmatched bases: 7. The CDR3 loop reads CASSSGLAPEQFF. The DNA for the CDR3 is TGTGCCAGCAGTTCCGGACTAGCCCCTGAGCAGTTCTTC.

The gene calls are TRBV27 and TRBJ2-2; TRBD2 agrees at 12 bases. This CDR3 region has 14 residues. The V segment lost 8 bases and the J segment 4 bases; nucleotides outside the gene matches: 2. The germline gives CDR1 MNHEY, CDR2 SMNVEV (reference sequence). CDR3 nucleotides: TGTGCCAGCTGGACTAGCGGGACCACCGGGGAGCTGTTTTTT. It is translated as CASWTSGTTGELFF.

This chain links TRBV24-1 with TRBJ2-2; TRBD2 is a possible D gene (6 bases). The V gene lost 3 bases and the J gene lost 9 bases, with 16 bases spanning the gap. From germline, CDR1 is KGHDR and CDR2 SFDVKD. This CDR3 contains 15 residues. This CDR3 reads CATSDLGGEGRELFF. The CDR3 DNA reads TGTGCCACCAGTGATCTGGGAGGAGAGGGCCGGGAGCTGTTTTTT.

The V call is TRBV7-6, the J call TRBJ2-3, with D possibly being TRBD1 or TRBD2 (5 bases each). Looked up from germline, CDR1 is SGHVS and CDR2 is FNYEAQ. CDR3 length equals 14 residues. Trimming left V 5 bases short and J 7 bases short, with 16 bases between. This CDR3 is CASSPDWGTNTQYF. The CDR3 nucleotides read TGTGCCAGCAGCCCGGACTGGGGGACGAATACGCAGTATTTT.

The gene calls are TRBV3-1 (or the pseudogene TRBV3-2) and TRBJ1-6, with 12 bases lining up with TRBD1. This CDR3 comprises 16 residues. Trimming cost V 3 bases and J 9 bases; bases outside gene matches: 6. Germline CDR1 reads LGHDT; CDR2 reads YNNKEL (reference sequence). The CDR3 region has the DNA TGTGCCAGCAGCCAGCCGGGGACAGGGGGCTCTTCACCCCTCCACTTT. It codes for CASSQPGTGGSSPLHF.

The chain uses TRBV19 and TRBJ2-7; 7 nucleotides agree with TRBD1. Germline CDR1 and CDR2: LNHDA and SQIVND (reference sequence). V was clipped by 0 bases and J by 3 bases; unmatched bases: 5. The CDR3 contains 15 residues. The CDR3 spells CASSIEPGQYYEQYF. CDR3 bases: TGTGCCAGTAGTATAGAGCCGGGACAGTACTACGAGCAGTACTTC.

This clone was observed a single time. V usage is TRBV5-8 and J usage is TRBJ2-7, with D unresolved. V lost 4 bases and J lost 6, with 8 bases in between. The CDR3 consists of 11 residues. CDR1 and CDR2 from the germline V gene are SGHTS and YDEGEE. For the CDR3, the DNA is TGTGCCAGCAGCCCAGCCCGCGAGCAGTACTTC. This sequence encodes CASSPAREQYF.

V is TRBV6-4 and J is TRBJ2-2; no firm D call. This CDR3 has 13 residues. Trimming took off 0 bases at V and 4 bases at J, with 3 bases between the two ends. Germline V gene sequence: CDR1 MRHNA, CDR2 SNTAGT. The CDR3, as DNA: TGTGCCAGCAGTGACTCGTTCACCGGGGAGCTGTTTTTT. Residues: CASSDSFTGELFF.